The present TCR beta chain was sequenced within a study of cytomegalovirus exposure and HLA in healthy donors. PCR used 60 Vbeta primers and 13 Jbeta primers. Authors' methods: Roughly 80 million unique TCR beta chains, roughly 11 million shared, were counted in a later analysis. Generated by immunoSEQ multiplex PCR, the TCRdb table keeps only in-frame clones and is missing some. That table furnishes V, J and clone size, whereas the DNA furnished D and trimming. Of some 120,000 clones detected, 80% appear once; the ten largest clones hold 1.2%. Unmatched junction bases numbered 5, after V lost 4 bases and J lost 2 bases. The CDR3 totals 17 residues. Germline assignment: CDR1 KGHSH and CDR2 LQKENI.

Source material: PBMCs. The sequence was obtained from a female donor in good health and CMV-seronegative. The chain joins TRBV18 to TRBJ2-2; 12 nucleotides match TRBD2. CDR3 amino acids: CASSQTSGGTNTGELFF. In nucleotides, the CDR3 is TGTGCCAGCTCACAGACTAGCGGGGGAACAAACACCGGGGAGCTGTTTTTT.